These 27 T cell receptor beta chains share one sample of origin, sequenced in a study of blood T cells in healthy people across ages. A J-beta primer mix and a sample-barcoded 5' primer were used in a second PCR of roughly 7 to 12 cycles. Via MiXCR, TCRdb re-called the 5' RACE reads, giving one row per CDR3 protein. The table lists fewer than 2,000,000 distinct CDR3 sequences, about 39% of them singletons. The sequenced sample was blood. These receptors were collected from a human donor in good health.

Worth noting for this clonotype: Germline and junction disagree at one end, which may indicate a read error. This chain uses TRBV2 with TRBJ1-2; 7 bases match TRBD1. The germline gives CDR1 SNHLY, CDR2 FYNNEI. This CDR3 spans 13 amino acids. DNA for the CDR3: TGTGCCGGCAGGGAGGACAGGACCTATGGCTACACCTTC. This codes for CAGREDRTYGYTF.

This clonotype was counted between two and nine times. The chain is built from TRBV20-1 and TRBJ2-7; D is unresolved. CDR3 length: 13 amino acids. From germline, CDR1 is DFQATT and CDR2 SNEGSKA (reference sequence). Trimming cost V 0 bases and J 2 bases, with 8 bases left between them. Here the CDR3 DNA reads TGCAGTGCTAGAGATTTGAGAGCCTACGAGCAGTACTTC. Amino acid sequence: CSARDLRAYEQYF.

The chain links TRBV12-3 or TRBV12-4 to TRBJ1-6, with no clear D. This CDR3 has 13 amino acids. V shed 1 base and J shed 10 bases, with 8 bases lying between them. CDR3 in amino acids: CASSLVSESPLHF. CDR3 nucleotide sequence: TGTGCCAGCAGTTTAGTTTCGGAATCACCCCTCCACTTT.

The rearrangement joins TRBV10-3 to TRBJ2-1; either TRBD1 or TRBD2 may supply D (5 bases each). Trimming removed 6 bases at V and 3 bases at J, with 21 bases between. The CDR3 is 17 amino acids. From germline, CDR1 is ENHRY and CDR2 SYGVKD. The CDR3 DNA reads as TGTGCCATCAGCCCCTCCGCAGGGAGAGCCTTCTACAATGAGCAGTTCTTC. Its translation is CAISPSAGRAFYNEQFF.

A single count supports this clonotype. The rearrangement joins TRBV14 to TRBJ2-1, with TRBD2 matching over 9 bases. The V segment lost 4 bases and the J segment 8 bases; nucleotides outside the gene matches: 6. CDR1 is SGHDN and CDR2 is FVKESK in the germline V gene. This CDR3 has 14 residues. The CDR3 DNA is TGTGCCAGCAGCCCTAGCGGGGTTTATGATGAGCAGTTCTTC. It specifies CASSPSGVYDEQFF.

V and J are TRBV5-6 and TRBJ2-7; 9 nucleotides agree with TRBD1. J gave up 1 base and V 4 bases, and 6 bases lay outside the gene matches. The CDR3 is 15 amino acids. Germline V CDR1 and CDR2: SGHDT, YYEEEE. The DNA of the CDR3 is TGTGCCAGCAGCATACCCGGGACAGGGTCCTACGAGCAGTACTTC. It is translated as CASSIPGTGSYEQYF. The full variable domain, its missing parts supplied by reference TRBV5-6 and TRBJ2-7, is DAGVTQSPTHLIKTRGQQVTLRCSPKSGHDTVSWYQQALGQGPQFIFQYYEEEERQRGNFPDRFSGHQFPNYSSELNVNALLLGDSALYLCASSIPGTGSYEQYFGPGTRLTVT.

This clonotype has more than one count but fewer than ten. This chain joins TRBV4-2 and TRBJ2-7; D could derive from TRBD1 or TRBD2 (5 bases each). Germline values: CDR1 LGHNA, CDR2 YNFKEQ. The germline V and J ends were trimmed by 1 base and 3 bases, with 7 bases remaining between them. The CDR3 is 13 amino acids. The DNA of the CDR3 is TGTGCCAGCAGCCAAGGGGACCTCTACGAGCAGTACTTC. Its translation is CASSQGDLYEQYF.

The genes are TRBV12-3 or TRBV12-4 and TRBJ2-1, with 10 bases lining up with TRBD1. The CDR3 has 15 amino acids. V was pared by 5 bases and J by 7 bases, with 8 bases of the junction left unmatched. In DNA, the CDR3 is TGTGCCAGCAGTCTTATCCGGGACAGGGGAAATGAGCAGTTCTTC. Its translation is CASSLIRDRGNEQFF.

V is TRBV4-3 and J is TRBJ2-1; TRBD2 aligns across 15 bases. The germline V gene encodes CDR1 LGHNA and CDR2 YSLEER. Trimming took 3 bases from V and 3 from J; bases not matched to a gene: 3. The CDR3 loop spans 17 amino acids. CDR3 sequence reads: CASSQRTSGRVYNEQFF. Here the CDR3 DNA reads TGCGCCAGCAGCCAGAGGACTAGCGGGAGGGTCTACAATGAGCAGTTCTTC.

The gene calls are TRBV5-1 and TRBJ2-3, with D unclear. Between the trimmed V and J ends, which lost 2 bases and 2 bases, there was a span of 15 bases. There are 16 residues in the CDR3. CDR1 is SGHRS, CDR2 YFSETQ, per germline. The CDR3 nucleotides read TGCGCCAGCAGCTTAAGACCAGGCCTCGACACAGATACGCAGTATTTT. Protein product: CASSLRPGLDTDTQYF.

This clonotype has a handful of counts. The chain links TRBV20-1 to TRBJ2-5; 10 nucleotides agree with TRBD2. TRBJ2-7 explains the end of the DNA better; the J call may be wrong. This CDR3 is built from 13 residues. Germline CDR1 reads DFQATT; CDR2 reads SNEGSKA (reference sequence). The CDR3 region is CSAASSGGNEQYF. The CDR3 DNA reads as TGCAGTGCCGCATCTAGCGGGGGTAACGAGCAGTACTTC.

The genes are TRBV20-1 and TRBJ2-3; D is uncertain. With 1 base removed from V and 2 bases from J, the gap between germline ends came to 13 bases. The CDR3 has 15 amino acids. Germline lookup yields CDR1 DFQATT and CDR2 SNEGSKA (reference sequence). The CDR3 sequence is CSARALSEYTDTQYF. The CDR3 region has the DNA TGCAGTGCTAGAGCCCTGAGCGAGTACACAGATACGCAGTATTTT.

This clonotype turned up a few times. The CDR3 loop is CASSPLPGQVEFF. The CDR3 nucleotides read TGTGCCAGCAGTCCATTACCGGGCCAAGTGGAGTTCTTC. The chain uses TRBV12-3 or TRBV12-4 and TRBJ2-1; D is uncertain. V shed 5 bases and J shed 14 bases, with 19 bases lying between them. The CDR3 loop spans 13 amino acids.

J is TRBJ1-6 and V is TRBV6-2 or TRBV6-3; D remains unclear. The CDR3 has 12 amino acids. Per germline, CDR1 MNHEY and CDR2 SVGEGT. The V end lost 2 bases, the J end lost 7 bases, and 3 bases lay between the germline ends. In nucleotides, the CDR3 is TGTGCCAGCAGTTACCCCAATTCACCCCTCCACTTT. Its translation: CASSYPNSPLHF.

The V gene is TRBV20-1, the J gene TRBJ2-4; D is perhaps TRBD1 (5 bases). The J call may not be correct, given that the DNA end is closer to TRBJ2-7. The CDR3 has 13 residues. Looked up from germline, CDR1 is DFQATT and CDR2 is SNEGSKA (reference sequence). The CDR3, as DNA: TGCAGTGCTAGAGATATCACAGGATACGAGCAGTACTTC. Protein: CSARDITGYEQYF.

The table lists this clonotype with many counts. DNA for the CDR3: TGTGCCAGCAGCCCATCCGGCGGGACCCGCTCCTACGAGCAGTACTTC. Encoded protein: CASSPSGGTRSYEQYF. This chain uses TRBV6-6 with TRBJ2-7; a weak D match, TRBD2 (6 bases). From germline, CDR1 is MNHNY and CDR2 SVGAGI (reference sequence). Between the trimmed V and J ends, which lost 6 bases and 0 bases, there was a span of 18 bases. The CDR3 spans 16 residues.

The chain's CDR3 is CASSLVGTSGEGNTEAFF. The CDR3 region has the DNA TGTGCCAGCAGCTTAGTAGGGACATCGGGCGAGGGGAACACTGAAGCTTTCTTT. This chain joins TRBV11-2 and TRBJ1-1; perhaps TRBD1 as D (6 bases). V was cut by 1 base and J by 1 base, with 19 bases left in between. The germline CDR1 and CDR2 sequences are SGHAT and FQNNGV. This CDR3 spans 18 amino acids.

This clonotype was picked up many times. One end of the junction does not line up with germline, which may come from a read error. V gene TRBV9 combines with J gene TRBJ2-1, with TRBD2 matching 11 bases. CDR1 and CDR2 from the germline V gene are SGDLS and YYNGEE. The CDR3 totals 15 residues. CDR3 nucleotides: TGCGCCAGCAGCGTCGGACTAGCGGGCTACAATGAGCAGTTCTTC. Residues: CASSVGLAGYNEQFF.

This clonotype has a handful of counts. CDR3 in DNA: TGTGCCAGCAGCCCTCAACAGGGGAATCAGCCCCAGCATTTT. Translated: CASSPQQGNQPQHF. V gene TRBV7-2 combines with J gene TRBJ1-5, with TRBD1 matching 7 bases. The CDR3 totals 14 residues. V lost 5 bases, J lost 4 bases, and 5 bases stayed unmatched. Germline-derived CDR1 and CDR2 are SGHTA and FQGNSA.

V gene TRBV15 combines with J gene TRBJ1-2; D is unresolved. Trimming removed 6 bases from V and 0 bases from J, with 17 bases in between. From germline, CDR1 is LNHNV and CDR2 YYDKDF (reference sequence). The CDR3 is made up of 16 amino acids. CDR3 DNA sequence: TGTGCCACCAGAGCTGGAGGCAGGCCGACTAACTATGGCTACACCTTC. It encodes CATRAGGRPTNYGYTF.

This clonotype has a handful of counts. V gene TRBV7-2 combines with J gene TRBJ1-2, with 12 bases matching TRBD1. V gave up 3 bases and J gave up 8 bases; unmatched junction bases: 4. Germline V gene data show CDR1 as SGHTA and CDR2 as FQGNSA. There are 14 residues in the CDR3. CDR3 bases: TGTGCCAGCAGCTTCTCCGGGACAGGGGGCGGCTACACCTTC. It encodes CASSFSGTGGGYTF.

V is TRBV6-1 and J is TRBJ2-5, with 7 bases matching TRBD2. V was clipped by 6 bases and J by 1 base; unmatched bases: 5. Germline loops: CDR1 MNHNS, CDR2 SASEGT. The CDR3 consists of 14 residues. The CDR3 is CASRPGGGQETQYF. The DNA of the CDR3 is TGTGCCAGCAGGCCTGGGGGGGGCCAAGAGACCCAGTACTTC.

The chain recombines TRBV14 with TRBJ2-4, with D perhaps matching TRBD1 (6 bases). The DNA end lines up better with TRBJ2-7; the J call may be wrong. Germline CDR1 is SGHDN and CDR2 is FVKESK. CDR3 length equals 15 residues. In DNA form, the CDR3 reads TGTGCCAGCAGCCAACCAGGGGCCACCCCCTACGAGCAGTACTTC. Amino acids: CASSQPGATPYEQYF.

This clonotype has a handful of counts. The V call is TRBV29-1, the J call TRBJ2-5, with D unresolved. Near its end, the DNA agrees better with TRBJ2-7, so the J call may be wrong. Per the germline V gene, CDR1 is SQVTM and CDR2 is ANQGSEA. The CDR3 runs 14 residues. CDR3 coding DNA: TGCAGCTTCACCCGGCCGGAAAAAGGGTTCGAGCAGTACTTC. Translation: CSFTRPEKGFEQYF.

V is TRBV12-3 or TRBV12-4 and J is TRBJ1-2, with D perhaps matching TRBD1 (5 bases). The CDR3 is made up of 13 amino acids. Trimming stripped 7 bases from V and 6 bases from J, with 15 bases between. CDR3 amino acids: CASISGGWHGYTF. The CDR3 DNA is TGTGCCAGCATCTCTGGGGGATGGCATGGCTACACCTTC.

The chain uses TRBV12-3 or TRBV12-4 and TRBJ1-2; no definite D call. The V end lost 5 bases, the J end lost 2 bases, and 30 bases lay between the germline ends. The CDR3 spans 20 residues. CDR3 in amino acids: CASSPVGVANSKSRNYGYTF. Here the CDR3 DNA reads TGTGCCAGCAGTCCGGTCGGGGTAGCCAACTCGAAATCCCGCAACTATGGCTACACCTTC.

The V call is TRBV4-3, the J call TRBJ2-1, with D possibly matching TRBD2 (6 bases). The CDR3 length is 14 residues. In germline, CDR1 is LGHNA, CDR2 YSLEER. The ends were cut back, 0 bases at V and 5 bases at J, with 8 bases in the middle. The CDR3 DNA follows: TGCGCCAGCAGCCAAGATAGGGAGGACAATGAGCAGTTCTTC. Protein: CASSQDREDNEQFF.